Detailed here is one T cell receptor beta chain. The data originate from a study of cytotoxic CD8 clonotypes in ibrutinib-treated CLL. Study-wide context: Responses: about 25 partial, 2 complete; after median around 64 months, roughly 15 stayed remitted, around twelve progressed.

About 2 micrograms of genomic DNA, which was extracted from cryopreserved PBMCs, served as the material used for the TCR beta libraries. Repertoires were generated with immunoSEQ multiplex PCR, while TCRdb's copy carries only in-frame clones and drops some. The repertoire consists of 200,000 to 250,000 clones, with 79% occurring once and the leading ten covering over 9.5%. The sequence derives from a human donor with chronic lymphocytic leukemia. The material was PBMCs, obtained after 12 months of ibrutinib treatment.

The chain's CDR3 is CASSKTGQEFTGELFF. Written as DNA, the CDR3 is TGTGCCAGCTCGAAAACCGGACAGGAATTCACCGGGGAGCTGTTTTTT. The chain carries TRBV18 and TRBJ2-2; 7 bases are shared with TRBD1. The CDR3 is 16 residues long. The J segment lost 4 bases and the V segment lost 6 bases, leaving 11 bases of the junction unmatched. The germline CDR1 and CDR2 sequences are KGHSH and LQKENI.